This TCR beta chain comes out of a study of shared clonotypes between healthy human individuals. CDR1 is SQVTM, CDR2 ANQGSEA, per germline. The CDR3 covers 13 residues. Trimming removed 6 bases at V and 11 bases at J, with 19 bases between. Libraries were prepared by immunoSEQ multiplex PCR; TCRdb keeps only in-frame clonotypes and omits some of them. The profile shows 950,000 to 1,300,000 clones, around 75% of them singletons. Partitioning of CD4+ cells yielded a CD45RA+ naive subset and a CD45RA-negative memory subset. The sequencing input was memory CD4+ T cells sorted from blood. Subset of the sample: CD45RA-negative fraction. The TCR was taken from a man younger than 35 in good health. This sequence joins TRBV29-1 and TRBJ1-4; maybe TRBD1 (6 bases). The CDR3: CSVTDSVTSKLFF. The CDR3 region has the DNA TGCAGCGTCACGGACAGCGTTACCAGTAAACTGTTTTTT.